Below, 16 T cell receptor beta chains from the same sample are listed, as sequenced in a study of regulatory T cells in long-lasting Graves disease. Time point indicated: newly diagnosed GD, antithyroid drugs for less than 3 months. PBMC RNA served as the TCR library source. HTBI primers from iRepertoire and Arm-PCR of CDR3 regions yielded the TCR beta libraries. TCRdb passed the multiplex PCR reads through MiXCR, listing each CDR3 protein once. This sample has 550,000 to 700,000 distinct CDR3 sequences; around 16% occur once, and the top ten carry about 12%. A further study also used this sample, focusing on T cells in Graves' hyperthyroidism and ophthalmopathy.

The sequencing used peripheral blood mononuclear cells (PBMCs), collected at new diagnosis, from a patient treated with antithyroid drugs. Receptors originate from a man younger than 35 with Graves disease.

The genes are TRBV24-1 and TRBJ1-4, with D unresolved. Trimming removed 7 bases from V and 10 bases from J, with 15 bases in between. CDR1 KGHDR and CDR2 SFDVKD come from the germline V gene. CDR3 length equals 13 residues. The CDR3 region has the DNA TGTGCCACCAGATTCCAGGAATATGGAAAACTGTTTTTT. Its protein product is CATRFQEYGKLFF.

The gene calls are TRBV19 and TRBJ2-1; 7 bases are a match to TRBD2. V lost 1 base and J lost 4; bases outside the gene matches: 4. CDR1 and CDR2 from the germline V gene are LNHDA and SQIVND (reference sequence). The length of the CDR3 is 15 residues. The CDR3 spells CASSIAGGRYNEQFF. Written as DNA, the CDR3 is TGTGCCAGTAGTATAGCGGGAGGAAGGTACAATGAGCAGTTCTTC.

This clonotype was seen more than once but under ten times. J is TRBJ2-1 and V is TRBV5-4; 10 nucleotides line up with TRBD2. The V gene's germline CDR1 is SGHNT and CDR2 YYREEE (reference sequence). V gave up 0 bases and J gave up 8 bases; unmatched junction bases: 5. The CDR3 is 15 residues long. The CDR3 loop reads CASSLGLAGDYEQFF. CDR3 coding DNA: TGTGCCAGCAGCTTGGGGCTAGCGGGAGACTATGAGCAGTTCTTC. Looking up the rest from reference TRBV5-4 and TRBJ2-1 gives the full variable domain: ETGVTQSPTHLIKTRGQQVTLRCSSQSGHNTVSWYQQALGQGPQFIFQYYREEENGRGNFPPRFSGLQFPNYSSELNVNALELDDSALYLCASSLGLAGDYEQFFGPGTRLTVL.

To note about this clonotype: At one end, the junction sequence differs from germline, possibly due to a read error. The rearrangement uses TRBV20-1 and TRBJ1-6, with D possibly TRBD1 on 5 matching bases. This CDR3 spans 15 amino acids. From germline, CDR1 is DFQATT and CDR2 SNEGSKA (reference sequence). For the CDR3, the DNA is TGCAGTACTAGCGGCTATCGGGACCGCAATTCACCCCTCCACTTT. Its translation: CSTSGYRDRNSPLHF.

This clonotype was recorded a few times. The genes are TRBV3-1 and TRBJ2-7, with TRBD1 as a possible D gene (6 bases). V lost 2 bases, J lost 2 bases, and 10 bases lay in between. The CDR3 extends over 14 amino acids. Germline lookup yields CDR1 LGHDT and CDR2 YNNKEL (reference sequence). CDR3 sequence reads: CASSQHTGTYEQYF. Written as DNA, the CDR3 is TGTGCCAGCAGCCAACACACAGGGACCTACGAGCAGTACTTC.

This clonotype was recorded once. V and J are TRBV10-2 and TRBJ1-1; maybe TRBD1 (5 bases). There are 14 residues in the CDR3. V was clipped by 6 bases and J by 4 bases, with 15 bases between them. CDR1 is WSHSY, CDR2 SAAADI, per germline. The CDR3 DNA is TGCGCCAGCAGCTCAGCAGGGAGTAGCACTGAAGCTTTCTTT. This encodes CASSSAGSSTEAFF.

The V gene is TRBV30, the J gene TRBJ2-7; tentatively, D is TRBD1 (6 bases). The CDR3 consists of 13 residues. The germline CDR1 and CDR2 sequences are GTSNPN and SVGIG (reference sequence). V was cut by 1 base and J by 6 bases, with 13 bases left in between. CDR3 sequence: CAWSGSGAREQYF. The DNA for the CDR3 is TGTGCCTGGAGTGGCTCAGGGGCGCGCGAGCAGTACTTC. The full variable domain, with the rest looked up from reference TRBV30 and TRBJ2-7, is SQTIHQWPATLVQPVGSPLSLECTVEGTSNPNLYWYRQAAGRGLQLLFYSVGIGQISSEVPQNLSASRPQDRQFILSSKKLLLSDSGFYLCAWSGSGAREQYFGPGTRLTVT.

Regarding this clonotype: Since a much larger clone is just one base distant, this may be a read error. The CDR3 protein is CASSLAKGTGSNEQSF. CDR3 nucleotide sequence: TGCGCCAGCAGCTTGGCCAAAGGGACAGGCTCCAATGAGCAGTCCTTC. V and J are TRBV5-1 and TRBJ2-1, with 8 bases lining up with TRBD1. In germline, CDR1 is SGHRS, CDR2 YFSETQ. This CDR3 spans 16 amino acids.

This clonotype showed up just a few times. J is TRBJ2-7 and V is TRBV7-9; no clear D. V lost 11 bases and J lost 0, with 11 bases in between. The CDR3 totals 12 residues. The germline V gene has CDR1 SEHNR and CDR2 FQNEAQ (reference sequence). The CDR3 loop is CALRGPSYEQYF. In DNA, the CDR3 is TGTGCCCTTCGAGGTCCCTCCTACGAGCAGTACTTC. The full variable domain, with the rest looked up from reference TRBV7-9 and TRBJ2-7, is DTGVSQNPRHKITKRGQNVTFRCDPISEHNRLYWYRQTLGQGPEFLTYFQNEAQLEKSRLLSDRFSAERPKGSFSTLEIQRTEQGDSAMYLCALRGPSYEQYFGPGTRLTVT.

In this sample, this clonotype turned up many times. Germline and junction disagree at one end, which may indicate a read error. The chain carries TRBV5-1 and TRBJ2-7, with 8 positions matching TRBD1. Looked up from germline, CDR1 is SGHRS and CDR2 is YFSETQ. CDR3 length: 14 residues. CDR3 nucleotides: TGTGCCAGCAGCTGGGACAGGAGCTCCTACGAGCAGTACTTC. This sequence encodes CASSWDRSSYEQYF.

This clonotype was picked up a small number of times. This chain links TRBV7-3 with TRBJ2-7; D call uncertain. V dropped 3 bases and J dropped 6 bases, with 9 bases sitting between them. CDR1 is SGHTA, CDR2 FQGTGA, per germline. The CDR3 contains 12 residues. CDR3 region: CASSFLGSEQYF. The CDR3 DNA follows: TGTGCCAGCAGCTTCCTGGGAAGCGAGCAGTACTTC.

The chain combines TRBV13 with TRBJ2-7; 8 nucleotides line up with TRBD1. Trimming took 5 bases from V and 3 from J; bases not matched to a gene: 12. CDR1 and CDR2 (germline): PRHDT, FYEKMQ (reference sequence). This CDR3 has 16 residues. CDR3: CASSPPSGTGIYEQYF. The CDR3 bases are TGTGCCAGCAGCCCCCCCTCCGGGACAGGAATCTACGAGCAGTACTTC.

This clonotype was counted a few times. This chain connects TRBV25-1 to TRBJ1-6; D perhaps matches TRBD1 (5 bases). Germline CDR1 and CDR2: MGHDK and SYGVNS. This CDR3 comprises 12 residues. With 5 bases removed from V and 11 bases from J, the gap between germline ends came to 10 bases. The CDR3 sequence: CASSWGGAPLHF. The CDR3 nucleotides read TGTGCCAGCAGTTGGGGCGGCGCACCCCTCCACTTT.

The chain recombines TRBV5-8 with TRBJ1-3; maybe TRBD1 (6 bases). The CDR3 sequence is 15 residues long. Germline CDR1 is SGHTS and CDR2 is YDEGEE. Trimming shortened V by 4 bases and J by 0 bases, and 11 bases separated the two germline ends. CDR3 amino acids: CASSLGHFSGNTIYF. CDR3 in DNA: TGTGCCAGCAGCCTGGGACACTTCTCTGGAAACACCATATATTTT. The whole variable domain, remainder taken from reference TRBV5-8 and TRBJ1-3, is EAGVTQSPTHLIKTRGQQATLRCSPISGHTSVYWYQQALGLGLQFLLWYDEGEERNRGNFPPRFSGRQFPNYSSELNVNALELEDSALYLCASSLGHFSGNTIYFGEGSWLTVV.

Ten or more counts support this clonotype. The rearrangement joins TRBV7-3 to TRBJ1-1, with 8 bases fitting TRBD1. V was clipped by 5 bases and J by 0 bases; unmatched bases: 8. CDR1 and CDR2 from the germline V gene are SGHTA and FQGTGA. The length of the CDR3 is 16 residues. CDR3 nucleotide sequence: TGTGCCAGCAGCCCTTGGACAGGGCGAATGAACACTGAAGCTTTCTTT. As protein: CASSPWTGRMNTEAFF.

In its sample, this clonotype was seen many times. The chain links TRBV12-3 or TRBV12-4 to TRBJ1-2; no definite D call. The germline V and J ends were trimmed by 6 bases and 1 base, with 15 bases remaining between them. The CDR3 covers 15 residues. The CDR3 reads CASSRTIEINYGYTF. The CDR3 coding sequence is TGTGCCAGCAGCCGGACGATCGAAATTAACTATGGCTACACCTTC.